Described below is a single T cell receptor (beta chain) sequence and its context. It has no known antigen specificity. Within one base of it there is no much larger clone, and no base qualities were kept. The library was produced with the immunoSEQ multiplex PCR assay. TCRdb's version of the immuneACCESS table is confined to in-frame rearrangements and falls short of the full clone set. An unresolved V gene accounts for under half of the shortfall where checked; the remainder is of unknown origin. The sample table records 120,000 or so clones; 80% to 90% of these occur just once. The ten most abundant clones make up 2.9% of the sample. Counted from cysteine to phenylalanine, this CDR3 has 12 amino acids. Only CDR3 DNA remains: 36 bases, in frame from the first base. Taken from the germline V gene, the CDR1 and CDR2 loops are SGDLS and YYNGEE. A distance of 8 bases separates the germline ends of V and J, which lose 2 bases and 8 bases respectively.

This record comes from a study of control samples from healthy donors and cancer patients (dated by TCRdb to about 2020). The sequence derives from a man aged 60-69 years in good health. The rearrangement combines TRBV9 with TRBJ1-3; no D segment can be confidently identified. Sequenced material: blood. The CDR3 protein sequence reads: CASSVFADTIYF. The DNA sequence reads TGTGCCAGCAGCGTTTTCGCCGACACCATATATTTT.